The next 25 T cell receptor beta chains were all read from a single sample in a study of CD8 T cells in Susac syndrome. Random hexamers were used to reverse transcribe an amount of roughly 0.45 to 1 ug RNA. TCRdb recomputed calls from the immunoSEQ multiplex PCR reads with MiXCR, one row per CDR3 protein. The data contain 250,000 to 300,000 distinct CDR3 sequences, roughly 85% of them singletons. The sequenced sample was CD8+ T cells from PBMCs. The source of these receptors is a human donor with multiple sclerosis.

The chain is built from TRBV14 and TRBJ1-2; D not resolved. The CDR3 runs 14 residues. Germline CDR1 is SGHDN and CDR2 is FVKESK. V was cut by 0 bases and J by 7 bases, with 12 bases left in between. The CDR3 here is CASSQEGYASGYTF. The CDR3 nucleotides read TGTGCCAGCAGCCAAGAGGGGTATGCCTCTGGCTACACCTTC.

This clonotype was seen only once. The J gene is TRBJ2-3, the V gene TRBV20-1; D unresolved. V lost 1 base and J lost 3, with 14 bases in between. The CDR3 runs 15 residues. Germline-derived CDR1 and CDR2 are DFQATT and SNEGSKA (reference sequence). The CDR3 sequence is CSARGGWQQTDTQYF. CDR3 coding DNA: TGCAGTGCTAGAGGTGGTTGGCAACAGACAGATACGCAGTATTTT.

The chain employs TRBV6-2 or TRBV6-3 and TRBJ2-3, with TRBD2 matching over 10 bases. Germline V CDR1 and CDR2: MNHEY, SVGEGT. The CDR3 totals 16 residues. V trimming: 5 bases; J trimming: 3 bases; junction bases outside the gene matches: 8. CDR3 protein: CASSDRGTSVTDTQYF. CDR3 DNA: TGTGCCAGCAGTGATCGGGGGACTAGCGTAACAGATACGCAGTATTTT.

This chain joins TRBV6-2 or TRBV6-3 and TRBJ2-1, with D maybe TRBD2 (6 bases). The CDR3 runs 16 residues. Germline CDR1 MNHEY, CDR2 SVGEGT. Trimming stripped 0 bases from V and 5 bases from J, with 14 bases between. CDR3 sequence: CASSYSLWDSNNEQFF. As DNA, the CDR3 is TGTGCCAGCAGTTACTCACTATGGGACTCAAACAATGAGCAGTTCTTC.

The V and J genes are TRBV27 and TRBJ2-7; TRBD1 matches 7 bases. CDR1 is MNHEY, CDR2 SMNVEV, per germline (reference sequence). The CDR3 has 13 residues. Trimming removed 6 bases from V and 1 base from J; junction bases left unmatched: 3. This chain's CDR3 is CASRETGSYEQYF. CDR3 nucleotide sequence: TGTGCCAGCAGAGAGACAGGGTCCTACGAGCAGTACTTC.

The rearrangement uses TRBV27 and TRBJ2-2; possibly TRBD1 for D (6 bases). With 8 bases removed from V and 0 bases from J, the gap between germline ends came to 16 bases. Germline-derived CDR1 and CDR2 are MNHEY and SMNVEV (reference sequence). The CDR3 covers 16 residues. The CDR3 region is CASAPLGHTNTGELFF. CDR3 nucleotides: TGTGCCAGCGCACCCCTGGGACATACGAACACCGGGGAGCTGTTTTTT.

This clonotype was recorded a few times. The chain combines TRBV4-1 with TRBJ2-7; unclear D gene. The CDR3 contains 14 residues. Trimming shortened V by 4 bases and J by 3 bases, and 13 bases separated the two germline ends. The germline gives CDR1 MGHRA, CDR2 YSYEKL. CDR3 residues: CASSLVLGHYEQYF. The CDR3 region has the DNA TGCGCCAGCAGCCTCGTTTTGGGCCACTACGAGCAGTACTTC.

This chain uses TRBV9 with TRBJ2-1; D call uncertain. Trimming removed 0 bases from V and 6 bases from J, with 7 bases in between. Germline lookup yields CDR1 SGDLS and CDR2 YYNGEE. The length of the CDR3 is 13 residues. The DNA of the CDR3 is TGTGCCAGCAGCGTAGCGTCAGCCAATGAGCAGTTCTTC. Translating it yields CASSVASANEQFF.

This chain links TRBV29-1 with TRBJ2-3; unclear D gene. The germline CDR1 and CDR2 sequences are SQVTM and ANQGSEA. Trimming left V 4 bases short and J 0 bases short, with 17 bases between. The CDR3 loop spans 16 amino acids. CDR3 region: CSVAGIEDGSTDTQYF. CDR3 DNA sequence: TGCAGCGTTGCTGGTATAGAGGACGGGAGCACAGATACGCAGTATTTT.

The rearrangement joins TRBV30 to TRBJ2-7; 10 bases line up with TRBD1. The CDR3 consists of 14 residues. The trim removed 2 bases at V and 5 bases at J, leaving 6 bases unmatched. Germline V gives CDR1 GTSNPN, CDR2 SVGIG (reference sequence). CDR3 in amino acids: CAWSTGTGDHEQYF. For the CDR3, the DNA is TGTGCCTGGAGTACCGGGACAGGGGACCACGAGCAGTACTTC.

The chain uses TRBV14 and TRBJ2-7; D might be TRBD2 (6 bases). This CDR3 contains 17 residues. Germline loops: CDR1 SGHDN, CDR2 FVKESK. Trimming took off 4 bases at V and 1 base at J, with 20 bases between the two ends. The CDR3 loop reads CASSPYYRRGRSYEQYF. The CDR3 DNA follows: TGTGCCAGCAGCCCGTATTACCGACGGGGGAGATCCTACGAGCAGTACTTC.

J is TRBJ2-1 and V is TRBV6-5; TRBD2 matches at 10 bases. Germline V lookup: CDR1 MNHEY, CDR2 SVGAGI. The CDR3 has 18 amino acids. After removal of 2 bases from V and 3 bases from J, the junction contained 10 bases not matched to a gene. The CDR3 sequence: CASSYSTSGTKDYNEQFF. The CDR3 DNA follows: TGTGCCAGCAGTTACAGTACTAGCGGGACGAAAGACTACAATGAGCAGTTCTTC.

V and J are TRBV7-8 and TRBJ1-5, with D possibly matching TRBD1 (5 bases). Trimming took 1 base from V and 6 from J, leaving 10 bases between them. The length of the CDR3 is 14 residues. Germline V lookup: CDR1 SGHVS, CDR2 FQNEAQ. The CDR3 nucleotides are TGTGCCAGCAGCTTAGTAGGAGGGGCTCAGCCCCAGCATTTT. Translating it yields CASSLVGGAQPQHF.

The V call is TRBV28, the J call TRBJ2-3; 9 nucleotides agree with TRBD1. This CDR3 is 16 amino acids long. Germline loops: CDR1 MDHEN, CDR2 SYDVKM. V lost 3 bases and J lost 1; bases outside the gene matches: 5. The CDR3, as DNA: TGTGCCAGCAGTTTTTTGGGACAGGGAGGCACAGATACGCAGTATTTT. Amino acid sequence: CASSFLGQGGTDTQYF.

This rearrangement joins TRBV12-3 or TRBV12-4 to TRBJ2-7; possibly TRBD1 for D (5 bases). Trimming shortened V by 1 base and J by 2 bases, and 9 bases separated the two germline ends. CDR3 size: 14 residues. The CDR3 DNA sequence: TGTGCCAGCAGTTTAGAGGGGAACACCTACGAGCAGTACTTC. Its protein product is CASSLEGNTYEQYF.

The rearrangement links TRBV10-2 to TRBJ2-1; no firm D call. Trimming left V 1 base short and J 4 bases short, with 8 bases between. The CDR3 extends over 14 amino acids. Looked up from germline, CDR1 is WSHSY and CDR2 is SAAADI. The CDR3 coding sequence is TGCGCCAGCAGTGAGTTAGGGCGGTACAATGAGCAGTTCTTC. It codes for CASSELGRYNEQFF.

The chain links TRBV7-9 to TRBJ2-1; D perhaps matches TRBD1 (6 bases). V lost 1 base to trimming and J lost 10 bases, with 11 bases between them. CDR1 is SEHNR, CDR2 FQNEAQ, per germline (reference sequence). This CDR3 contains 13 residues. The CDR3 nucleotides are TGTGCCAGCAGCTTAGTGGCTGGACAGGAGCAGTTCTTC. Amino acid sequence: CASSLVAGQEQFF.

The chain uses TRBV7-9 and TRBJ1-1, with a tentative D call TRBD1 (5 bases). Germline V lookup: CDR1 SEHNR, CDR2 FQNEAQ (reference sequence). V lost 1 base and J 0 bases, leaving 15 bases between the germline ends. The CDR3 is 17 amino acids. CDR3 coding DNA: TGTGCCAGCAGCTTAGGGGACTCCTTAGGGATGAACACTGAAGCTTTCTTT. This sequence encodes CASSLGDSLGMNTEAFF.

The chain employs TRBV24-1 and TRBJ2-1, with 12 bases lining up with TRBD2. Trimming removed 2 bases from V and 4 bases from J; junction bases left unmatched: 11. Germline CDR1 and CDR2: KGHDR and SFDVKD. This CDR3 contains 19 residues. The DNA of the CDR3 is TGTGCCACCAGTGATTACTCTAGCGGGAGGGCCCAAGGGTACAATGAGCAGTTCTTC. Protein sequence: CATSDYSSGRAQGYNEQFF.

The CDR3 is CSVKVGRPGEKLFF. The CDR3 DNA reads as TGCAGCGTTAAAGTGGGGCGGCCAGGTGAAAAACTGTTTTTT. The V call is TRBV29-1, the J call TRBJ1-4; D is perhaps TRBD1 (5 bases). This CDR3 contains 14 residues. Germline V CDR1 and CDR2: SQVTM, ANQGSEA. V was pared by 5 bases and J by 7 bases, with 17 bases between. Full variable domain (rest looked up from reference TRBV29-1 and TRBJ1-4): SAVISQKPSRDICQRGTSLTIQCQVDSQVTMMFWYRQQPGQSLTLIATANQGSEATYESGFVIDKFPISRPNLTFSTLTVSNMSPEDSSIYLCSVKVGRPGEKLFFGSGTQLSVL.

This chain links TRBV4-3 with TRBJ1-1; 10 bases agree with TRBD1. The CDR3 has 16 residues. Germline V lookup: CDR1 LGHNA, CDR2 YSLEER. The J segment lost 4 bases and the V segment lost 1 base, leaving 6 bases of the junction unmatched. The CDR3 coding sequence is TGCGCCAGCAGCCAAGCCCGGACAGGGGGGGTCACTGAAGCTTTCTTT. This translates into CASSQARTGGVTEAFF.

The chain uses TRBV12-3 or TRBV12-4 and TRBJ2-7, with TRBD1 matching over 8 bases. This CDR3 contains 15 residues. The trim removed 6 bases at V and 4 bases at J, leaving 11 bases unmatched. The CDR3 region has the DNA TGTGCCAGCAGCGCTTCCGGGACAGGTGTGTACGAGCAGTACTTC. Its protein is CASSASGTGVYEQYF.

This chain connects TRBV7-8 to TRBJ2-2, with 12 bases lining up with TRBD2. With 5 bases clipped from V and 1 base from J, the junction kept 5 bases outside the gene matches. The CDR3 sequence is 17 residues long. CDR1 and CDR2 (germline): SGHVS, FQNEAQ. CDR3 sequence: CASSRGLAGLNTGELFF. The CDR3 DNA sequence: TGTGCCAGCAGCCGTGGACTAGCGGGGCTGAACACCGGGGAGCTGTTTTTT. Looking up the rest from reference TRBV7-8 and TRBJ2-2 gives the full variable domain: GAGVSQSPRYKVAKRGQDVALRCDPISGHVSLFWYQQALGQGPEFLTYFQNEAQLDKSGLPSDRFFAERPEGSVSTLKIQRTQQEDSAVYLCASSRGLAGLNTGELFFGEGSRLTVL.

V gene TRBV6-5 combines with J gene TRBJ1-2; D ambiguous. The CDR3 consists of 13 residues. In germline, CDR1 is MNHEY, CDR2 SVGAGI. Trimming removed 2 bases at V and 4 bases at J, with 8 bases between. CDR3 DNA sequence: TGTGCCAGCAGTTACCAAGCCCTCTATGGCTACACCTTC. Its translation is CASSYQALYGYTF.

This clonotype was found once. This chain uses TRBV6-2 or TRBV6-3 with TRBJ2-7, with D tentatively TRBD1 (5 bases). This CDR3 contains 12 residues. Germline-derived CDR1 and CDR2 are MNHEY and SVGEGT. The V end was cut by 6 bases, the J end by 6 bases, with 12 bases between. The CDR3, as DNA: TGTGCCAGCAGCTATACAGGAACCGAGCAGTACTTC. This codes for CASSYTGTEQYF.